The 28 T cell receptor beta chains presented below share a single source sample, sequenced in a study of T cell responses to AZD1222 COVID-19 vaccine listed by TCRdb under 2021. Interpreted using the paper, the time point label stands for: baseline before first vaccination. The library was prepared using the immunoSEQ multiplex PCR assay. TCRdb took this table from immuneACCESS and kept in-frame rearrangements with V and J called. Such tables lack part of the clones; where checked against another copy, unresolved V genes explain under half of the gap, and the rest is unexplained. This sample is represented by about 100,000 clones; about 87% of them were singletons. About 1.8% of the sample goes to the ten largest clones. The source material was peripheral blood, sampled on day 0 of AZD1222 vaccination. Receptors were obtained from an adult in good health.

V and J are TRBV4-3 and TRBJ2-2; D is possibly TRBD1 (6 bases). Between the trimmed V and J ends, which lost 2 bases and 4 bases, there was a span of 14 bases. Per germline, CDR1 LGHNA and CDR2 YSLEER. The CDR3 is made up of 16 amino acids. CDR3 sequence reads: CASSQPTGSGTGELFF. The CDR3 region has the DNA TGCGCCAGCAGCCAACCTACAGGGTCGGGCACCGGGGAGCTGTTTTTT.

This clone was counted a few times. The chain employs TRBV19 and TRBJ2-7; 8 positions match TRBD2. With V trimmed by 4 bases and J by 6 bases, 8 bases remained unmatched. CDR1 and CDR2 from the germline V gene are LNHDA and SQIVND (reference sequence). This CDR3 has 14 residues. In nucleotides, the CDR3 is TGTGCCAGTAGTAGGGGCTCGGGGGGGACCGAGCAGTACTTC. Protein: CASSRGSGGTEQYF.

The genes are TRBV28 and TRBJ2-7, with D possibly being TRBD1 (5 bases). V lost 3 bases and J 2 bases, leaving 14 bases between the germline ends. Germline loops: CDR1 MDHEN, CDR2 SYDVKM. The CDR3 has 15 amino acids. This CDR3 is CASSFPDSLTYEQYF. CDR3 sequence (DNA): TGTGCCAGCAGTTTCCCCGACAGCCTCACCTACGAGCAGTACTTC.

The chain recombines TRBV7-8 with TRBJ1-1; D unresolved. The germline V and J ends were trimmed by 7 bases and 0 bases, with 15 bases remaining between them. This CDR3 has 15 amino acids. The germline V gene has CDR1 SGHVS and CDR2 FQNEAQ. In DNA, the CDR3 is TGTGCCAGCATCCCCGACGATACCATGAACACTGAAGCTTTCTTT. It specifies CASIPDDTMNTEAFF.

This chain links TRBV19 with TRBJ2-1, with 10 bases that match TRBD2. V dropped 4 bases and J dropped 0; count of bases not matched to a gene: 6. Germline V gives CDR1 LNHDA, CDR2 SQIVND (reference sequence). This CDR3 is built from 17 residues. CDR3 protein: CASSTPPSGSSYNEQFF. Here the CDR3 DNA reads TGTGCCAGTAGTACCCCCCCTAGCGGGAGCTCCTACAATGAGCAGTTCTTC.

This chain joins TRBV6-5 and TRBJ2-7; 9 nucleotides agree with TRBD1. From germline, CDR1 is MNHEY and CDR2 SVGAGI. This CDR3 has 13 amino acids. With V trimmed by 9 bases and J by 2 bases, 5 bases remained unmatched. CDR3 amino acids: CASPGQGPYEQYF. CDR3 DNA sequence: TGTGCCAGTCCGGGACAGGGACCCTACGAGCAGTACTTC.

The chain links TRBV7-9 to TRBJ1-2; TRBD1 aligns across 9 bases. The ends lost 5 bases at V and 1 base at J; junction bases unmatched: 11. Germline V CDR1 and CDR2: SEHNR, FQNEAQ (reference sequence). The CDR3 has 17 amino acids. The CDR3 bases are TGTGCCAGCAGCAAGACCGGGACAGGGAGGTTTAACTATGGCTACACCTTC. It encodes CASSKTGTGRFNYGYTF.

CDR3 DNA sequence: TGTGCCAGCAGTTTCCCTACGGGTGAAGCTTTCTTT. This codes for CASSFPTGEAFF. V is TRBV6-6 and J is TRBJ1-1; no firm D call. Germline assignment: CDR1 MNHNY and CDR2 SVGAGI (reference sequence). Trimming left V 4 bases short and J 7 bases short, with 10 bases between. There are 12 residues in the CDR3.

This clone was seen a single time. This chain uses TRBV7-9 with TRBJ1-5; D is ambiguous. Deletions cut 5 bases from V and 6 bases from J, with 20 bases between. Germline CDR1 reads SEHNR; CDR2 reads FQNEAQ (reference sequence). The CDR3 runs to 16 residues. The CDR3 coding sequence is TGTGCCAGCAGCCCAACAGAAGGCGGCTACAGTCAGCCCCAGCATTTT. It codes for CASSPTEGGYSQPQHF.

This chain uses TRBV6-5 with TRBJ1-1; D is unclear. Germline V gene lookup returns CDR1 MNHEY and CDR2 SVGAGI. V lost 0 bases to trimming and J lost 11 bases, with 13 bases between them. This CDR3 region has 13 residues. The CDR3 region has the DNA TGTGCCAGCAGTTACTCGAGGGTCCTGGATGCTTTCTTT. Residues: CASSYSRVLDAFF.

The J gene is TRBJ1-6, the V gene TRBV28; tentative D call: TRBD1 (6 bases). The V gene lost 6 bases and the J gene lost 0 bases, with 15 bases spanning the gap. This CDR3 contains 17 residues. Per germline, CDR1 MDHEN and CDR2 SYDVKM. As DNA, the CDR3 is TGTGCCAGCAGACAGGGTAAAATTAGCTCCTATAATTCACCCCTCCACTTT. It translates to CASRQGKISSYNSPLHF.

The chain couples TRBV24-1 to TRBJ2-1; possibly TRBD1 or TRBD2 for D (5 bases each). Per the germline V gene, CDR1 is KGHDR and CDR2 is SFDVKD. This CDR3 is built from 13 residues. Trimming took off 0 bases at V and 7 bases at J, with 6 bases between the two ends. The CDR3, as DNA: TGTGCCACCAGTGATTTGGAGGGGAATGAGCAGTTCTTC. Protein: CATSDLEGNEQFF.

J is TRBJ1-6 and V is TRBV7-2, with TRBD1 matching over 11 bases. The CDR3 contains 17 residues. Germline-derived CDR1 and CDR2 are SGHTA and FQGNSA. The J segment lost 8 bases and the V segment lost 1 base, leaving 7 bases of the junction unmatched. The CDR3: CASSLGLPGQGDSPLHF. Here the CDR3 DNA reads TGTGCCAGCAGCTTAGGACTTCCGGGACAGGGGGATTCACCCCTCCACTTT.

J is TRBJ1-1 and V is TRBV4-3; the D is unclear. V was cut by 5 bases and J by 8 bases, with 24 bases left in between. From germline, CDR1 is LGHNA and CDR2 YSLEER. The CDR3 spans 16 residues. The CDR3 region has the DNA TGCGCCAGCAGCGCGGAACCCTTCCAAACGGGTTCGGAAGCTTTCTTT. It specifies CASSAEPFQTGSEAFF.

The chain recombines TRBV3-1 (or the pseudogene TRBV3-2) with TRBJ1-2, with D unresolved. V lost 1 base and J 2 bases, leaving 11 bases between the germline ends. Germline CDR1 is LGHDT and CDR2 is YNNKEL (reference sequence). This CDR3 is 15 amino acids long. CDR3 coding DNA: TGTGCCAGCAGCCAAGCGGGTCCGCTAAACTATGGCTACACCTTC. Protein sequence: CASSQAGPLNYGYTF.

This clone was seen a single time. The chain couples TRBV30 to TRBJ2-7; the D is unclear. CDR1 is GTSNPN and CDR2 is SVGIG in the germline V gene (reference sequence). The CDR3 is made up of 13 amino acids. V was clipped by 3 bases and J by 6 bases, with 15 bases between them. The CDR3 reads CAWRVALSREQYF. CDR3 DNA sequence: TGTGCCTGGAGGGTTGCCCTATCGCGCGAGCAGTACTTC.

The J gene is TRBJ2-1, the V gene TRBV7-9; 7 bases are a match to TRBD2. Losses at the gene ends were 6 bases for V and 6 bases for J; bases not matched to a gene: 5. There are 13 residues in the CDR3. The germline CDR1 and CDR2 sequences are SEHNR and FQNEAQ (reference sequence). The DNA for the CDR3 is TGTGCCAGCAGTCTAGCGGATCGCAATGAGCAGTTCTTC. It is translated as CASSLADRNEQFF.

This clone was observed once. The chain couples TRBV11-3 to TRBJ1-1; possible D gene TRBD1, 6 bases. The V and J ends lost 3 bases and 9 bases respectively, with 14 bases between them. Germline V gene data show CDR1 as SGHNT and CDR2 as YENEEA. This CDR3 has 13 amino acids. Here the CDR3 reads CASSLFLGQKAFF. In DNA, the CDR3 is TGTGCCAGCAGCTTGTTTCTCGGACAGAAAGCTTTCTTT.

V gene TRBV7-2 combines with J gene TRBJ2-7, with 8 bases aligning to TRBD2. V lost 5 bases and J lost 7; bases outside the gene matches: 10. Per germline, CDR1 SGHTA and CDR2 FQGNSA. The CDR3 extends over 14 amino acids. The CDR3 loop is CASSATGTSREQYF. CDR3 coding DNA: TGTGCCAGCAGCGCCACCGGGACTAGTCGAGAGCAGTACTTC.

The CDR3 sequence: CASSRPGGILGTDTQYF. The DNA of the CDR3 is TGTGCCAGCAGTCGCCCTGGGGGGATACTGGGCACAGATACGCAGTATTTT. This rearrangement joins TRBV28 to TRBJ2-3; the D gene is possibly TRBD2 (6 bases). V dropped 5 bases and J dropped 1 base, with 19 bases sitting between them. CDR3 length: 17 residues. CDR1 is MDHEN and CDR2 is SYDVKM in the germline V gene.

The genes are TRBV28 and TRBJ1-2; TRBD1 might be the D (6 bases). V was cut by 6 bases and J by 4 bases, with 15 bases left in between. The germline gives CDR1 MDHEN, CDR2 SYDVKM. The CDR3 consists of 14 residues. The CDR3: CASSEPGAGYGYTF. CDR3 DNA sequence: TGTGCCAGCAGCGAGCCGGGGGCAGGCTATGGCTACACCTTC.

CDR3 sequence: CATSRWGGRGYGYTF. CDR3 in DNA: TGTGCCACCAGCAGATGGGGGGGTCGTGGCTATGGCTACACCTTC. The chain is built from TRBV15 and TRBJ1-2; D is perhaps TRBD1 (5 bases). The CDR3 is 15 amino acids. Trimming stripped 2 bases from V and 4 bases from J, with 14 bases between. CDR1 and CDR2 from the germline V gene are LNHNV and YYDKDF (reference sequence). Supplemented by reference TRBV15 and TRBJ1-2, the full variable domain reads DAMVIQNPRYQVTQFGKPVTLSCSQTLNHNVMYWYQQKSSQAPKLLFHYYDKDFNNEADTPDNFQSRRPNTSFCFLDIRSPGLGDTAMYLCATSRWGGRGYGYTFGSGTRLTVV.

This chain connects TRBV19 to TRBJ2-7; the match to TRBD1 covers 10 bases. Trimming at V came to 6 bases and at J to 0 bases, leaving 5 bases not matched to a gene. Germline CDR1 reads LNHDA; CDR2 reads SQIVND (reference sequence). The CDR3 extends over 15 amino acids. The CDR3 nucleotides read TGTGCCAGTAGCGGAGGGACAGGGGCCTCCTACGAGCAGTACTTC. Its protein is CASSGGTGASYEQYF.

CDR3: CASSRLAGEGDEQFF. The DNA of the CDR3 is TGTGCCAGTAGCCGACTAGCGGGAGAGGGAGATGAGCAGTTCTTC. V gene TRBV19 combines with J gene TRBJ2-1, with 12 bases fitting TRBD2. Germline V gene lookup returns CDR1 LNHDA and CDR2 SQIVND (reference sequence). The CDR3 length is 15 residues. Trimming took 6 bases from V and 8 from J; bases not matched to a gene: 8.

The chain combines TRBV10-2 with TRBJ1-5; D gene uncertain. Germline CDR1 is WSHSY and CDR2 is SAAADI. Between the trimmed V and J ends, which lost 7 bases and 1 base, there was a span of 11 bases. CDR3 size: 14 residues. CDR3 DNA: TGCGCCAGCAACGGAGTCCTGAGCAATCAGCCCCAGCATTTT. Protein product: CASNGVLSNQPQHF.

V is TRBV27 and J is TRBJ2-1; no firm D call. Germline CDR1 is MNHEY and CDR2 is SMNVEV (reference sequence). Trimming shortened V by 5 bases and J by 2 bases, and 1 base separated the two germline ends. The CDR3 spans 11 residues. CDR3 region: CASSTYNEQFF. As DNA, the CDR3 is TGTGCCAGCAGTACCTACAATGAGCAGTTCTTC.

The chain combines TRBV7-2 with TRBJ2-7; 8 nucleotides line up with TRBD2. The V gene end was trimmed by 4 bases and the J gene end by 2 bases; junction bases not matched to a gene: 10. Germline V gene lookup returns CDR1 SGHTA and CDR2 FQGNSA. The CDR3 runs to 16 residues. As DNA, the CDR3 is TGTGCCAGCAGCTCGCGTCTAAGCGGGGGAACCTACGAGCAGTACTTC. Its protein is CASSSRLSGGTYEQYF.

V and J are TRBV24-1 and TRBJ2-1, with 8 bases identical to TRBD2. Unmatched junction bases numbered 6, after V lost 1 base and J lost 5 bases. CDR3 length equals 16 residues. The germline V gene has CDR1 KGHDR and CDR2 SFDVKD. The CDR3 loop reads CATSDFSGTNHNEQFF. The CDR3 DNA is TGTGCCACCAGTGATTTTAGCGGGACTAATCACAATGAGCAGTTCTTC.